The 2 T cell receptor beta chains below were found in one sample sequenced in a study of Graves' ophthalmopathy and Graves' hyperthyroidism. Amplification targeted the TCR beta CDR3 regions, with RNA transcripts as the source material. RT-PCR was first run with HTBI primers, then multiplex PCR in a second round. TCRdb ran MiXCR on the multiplex PCR reads and lists one entry per CDR3 protein. The table includes roughly 170,000 distinct CDR3 sequences, about two fifths detected once. The sequencing sample was made of peripheral blood. These receptor sequences come from a man aged 30 to 39 with Graves' ophthalmopathy.

This chain links TRBV7-2 with TRBJ2-7; 10 bases map to TRBD1. The V and J ends lost 5 bases and 6 bases, in that order; junction bases with no gene match: 10. Germline CDR1 is SGHTA and CDR2 is FQGNSA. The CDR3 runs to 15 residues. The CDR3 sequence: CASSPAGTGAAEQYF. DNA of the CDR3: TGTGCCAGCAGCCCCGCCGGGACAGGGGCGGCCGAGCAGTACTTC.

This clonotype was counted at least ten times. The chain joins TRBV7-2 to TRBJ2-6; D unclear. Trimming shortened V by 4 bases and J by 2 bases, and 6 bases separated the two germline ends. There are 14 residues in the CDR3. Germline V lookup: CDR1 SGHTA, CDR2 FQGNSA. CDR3 sequence (DNA): TGTGCCAGCAGCTACACAGCTGGGGCCAACGTCCTGACTTTC. Protein product: CASSYTAGANVLTF.